The 25 T cell receptor beta chains reported below all come from one sample, sequenced in a study of blood T cell repertoires in COVID-19. Profiled with immunoSEQ multiplex PCR; TCRdb holds only in-frame clones, not every one. The sample contains more than 85,000 clones, approximately 90% of which appear only once. Source material: peripheral blood. These receptor sequences come from a man between 60 and 70 years old with acute or convalescent COVID-19.

The gene calls are TRBV7-8 and TRBJ1-6; the D gene is possibly TRBD1 (6 bases). CDR3 length: 17 residues. CDR1 is SGHVS, CDR2 FQNEAQ, per germline. V lost 5 bases to trimming and J lost 10 bases, with 24 bases between them. CDR3: CASSLNMGPGVSSPLHF. The CDR3 bases are TGTGCCAGCAGCCTAAATATGGGACCAGGGGTTAGCTCACCCCTCCACTTT.

The chain carries TRBV27 and TRBJ2-1; 12 nucleotides line up with TRBD2. The CDR3 spans 15 residues. Trimming at V came to 3 bases and at J to 9 bases, leaving 6 bases not matched to a gene. CDR1 is MNHEY and CDR2 is SMNVEV in the germline V gene (reference sequence). In nucleotides, the CDR3 is TGTGCCAGCAGTTTTATTTCTAGCGGGAGGGGTGAGCAGTTCTTC. It codes for CASSFISSGRGEQFF.

J is TRBJ1-4 and V is TRBV5-1, with 7 bases that match TRBD1. V gave up 3 bases and J gave up 8 bases; unmatched junction bases: 7. This CDR3 is built from 14 residues. Germline assignment: CDR1 SGHRS and CDR2 YFSETQ. CDR3 residues: CASSSDRVEEKLFF. CDR3 sequence (DNA): TGCGCCAGCAGCTCAGACAGGGTGGAGGAAAAACTGTTTTTT.

The V and J genes are TRBV3-1 (or the pseudogene TRBV3-2) and TRBJ2-3; 9 nucleotides agree with TRBD2. Germline CDR1 reads LGHDT; CDR2 reads YNNKEL (reference sequence). J was trimmed by 1 base and V by 5 bases; bases with no gene match: 4. The CDR3 has 15 residues. The CDR3 DNA reads as TGTGCCAGCAGCTCTTTAGCGGGGGGCACAGATACGCAGTATTTT. Protein sequence: CASSSLAGGTDTQYF.

This clone is a singleton in its sample. J is TRBJ2-1 and V is TRBV11-3; 8 bases map to TRBD2. Per germline, CDR1 SGHNT and CDR2 YENEEA. There are 14 residues in the CDR3. Germline trimming cut 4 bases from V and 8 bases from J; bases unmatched to any gene: 7. The CDR3 region has the DNA TGTGCCAGCAGCTCCGGGAGGGCCAGCGATGAGCAGTTCTTC. It encodes CASSSGRASDEQFF.

This chain connects TRBV19 to TRBJ1-5, with TRBD1 identical over 9 bases. V lost 7 bases and J lost 0; bases outside the gene matches: 10. CDR1 is LNHDA and CDR2 is SQIVND in the germline V gene (reference sequence). This CDR3 has 17 residues. The CDR3, as DNA: TGTGCCAGTATAATTTCCGGGACAGGGTATAGCAATCAGCCCCAGCATTTT. Translated, it gives CASIISGTGYSNQPQHF.

The chain joins TRBV29-1 to TRBJ2-3; TRBD2 matches at 8 bases. Trimming cost V 2 bases and J 5 bases; bases outside gene matches: 3. CDR1 and CDR2 from the germline V gene are SQVTM and ANQGSEA. This CDR3 has 13 residues. CDR3 nucleotides: TGCAGCGTTGAACGGGAGGGGGTAGATACGCAGTATTTT. Amino acid sequence: CSVEREGVDTQYF.

In this sample, this clone turned up once. The chain uses TRBV25-1 and TRBJ1-1; 7 nucleotides agree with TRBD1. J gave up 1 base and V 5 bases, and 4 bases lay outside the gene matches. The CDR3 length is 14 residues. Germline V lookup: CDR1 MGHDK, CDR2 SYGVNS. This chain's CDR3 is CASSNRGRNTEAFF. CDR3 in DNA: TGTGCCAGCAGTAACAGGGGACGGAACACTGAAGCTTTCTTT.

The genes are TRBV19 and TRBJ2-1; TRBD2 agrees at 7 bases. The CDR3 sequence is 13 residues long. Germline V CDR1 and CDR2: LNHDA, SQIVND (reference sequence). V lost 7 bases, J lost 7 bases, and 7 bases stayed unmatched. The CDR3 DNA reads TGTGCCAGTATGTCGGGAGGTTCGAATGAGCAGTTCTTC. Translation: CASMSGGSNEQFF. Based on the CDR3 plus reference TRBV19 and TRBJ2-1, the full variable domain is DGGITQSPKYLFRKEGQNVTLSCEQNLNHDAMYWYRQDPGQGLRLIYYSQIVNDFQKGDIAEGYSVSREKKESFPLTVTSAQKNPTAFYLCASMSGGSNEQFFGPGTRLTVL.

The V call is TRBV27, the J call TRBJ1-2; D might be TRBD1 (5 bases). Trimming removed 4 bases from V and 7 bases from J, with 13 bases in between. The CDR3 totals 13 residues. From germline, CDR1 is MNHEY and CDR2 SMNVEV (reference sequence). The CDR3 sequence: CASSSYRGGGYTF. The CDR3 coding sequence is TGTGCCAGCAGTTCGTATCGGGGGGGTGGCTACACCTTC.

V is TRBV7-6 and J is TRBJ2-1, with a tentative D call TRBD2 (6 bases). CDR1 and CDR2 from the germline V gene are SGHVS and FNYEAQ. Trimming shortened V by 5 bases and J by 6 bases, and 23 bases separated the two germline ends. The CDR3 contains 17 residues. The CDR3 spells CASSPQALAEMINEQFF. CDR3 sequence (DNA): TGTGCCAGCAGCCCGCAAGCACTAGCAGAAATGATCAATGAGCAGTTCTTC.

This chain connects TRBV28 to TRBJ1-3; D call uncertain. CDR1 is MDHEN, CDR2 SYDVKM, per germline. The V end was cut by 3 bases, the J end by 8 bases, with 26 bases between. The CDR3 spans 18 residues. The CDR3, as DNA: TGTGCCAGCAGTTTTTCCATCCCCATCCGTAGGCTCGAGGACACCATATATTTT. Translating gives CASSFSIPIRRLEDTIYF.

The chain is built from TRBV3-1 (or the pseudogene TRBV3-2) and TRBJ2-2; 12 bases line up with TRBD1. The CDR3 consists of 18 residues. CDR1 and CDR2 from the germline V gene are LGHDT and YNNKEL (reference sequence). V lost 1 base, J lost 5 bases, and 8 bases stayed unmatched. The CDR3 protein is CASSQAGTGGFLTGELFF. CDR3 coding DNA: TGTGCCAGCAGCCAAGCCGGGACAGGGGGCTTTTTAACCGGGGAGCTGTTTTTT.

The chain joins TRBV27 to TRBJ2-2; 10 bases map to TRBD2. The junction had 14 bases not matched to a gene; V was cut back by 5 bases and J by 5 bases. CDR3 length equals 18 residues. The V gene's germline CDR1 is MNHEY and CDR2 SMNVEV (reference sequence). CDR3: CASSHELAGNRDTGELFF. CDR3 DNA sequence: TGTGCCAGCAGTCACGAACTAGCGGGAAACCGTGATACCGGGGAGCTGTTTTTT.

J is TRBJ2-3 and V is TRBV28; D gene ambiguous. V dropped 7 bases and J dropped 6 bases, with 11 bases sitting between them. The CDR3 is 12 residues long. Germline CDR1 is MDHEN and CDR2 is SYDVKM. CDR3 nucleotides: TGTGCCAGCACCACGGTGGTTGATACGCAGTATTTT. Protein product: CASTTVVDTQYF.

The chain links TRBV7-8 to TRBJ2-3; the match to TRBD2 covers 8 bases. The germline CDR1 and CDR2 sequences are SGHVS and FQNEAQ. The CDR3 spans 17 residues. V lost 1 base, J lost 4 bases, and 10 bases stayed unmatched. CDR3 residues: CASSLVYAGGFADTQYF. CDR3 coding DNA: TGTGCCAGCAGCTTAGTATATGCGGGAGGTTTCGCAGATACGCAGTATTTT.

The chain has TRBV5-4 and TRBJ2-2; 13 bases align to TRBD2. The CDR3 runs to 19 residues. Germline assignment: CDR1 SGHNT and CDR2 YYREEE (reference sequence). With V trimmed by 0 bases and J by 8 bases, 13 bases remained unmatched. In DNA form, the CDR3 reads TGTGCCAGCAGCTTGGGACTAGCGGGAGGCCCTAGTCCTCGAGGGGAGCTGTTTTTT. Translated: CASSLGLAGGPSPRGELFF.

The gene calls are TRBV6-4 and TRBJ2-3; perhaps TRBD1 as D (5 bases). The germline V and J ends were trimmed by 3 bases and 1 base, with 11 bases remaining between them. Germline V CDR1 and CDR2: MRHNA, SNTAGT. The CDR3 is 15 amino acids. CDR3 residues: CASSEQDRGTDTQYF. The CDR3 DNA is TGTGCCAGCAGTGAACAAGACAGAGGCACAGATACGCAGTATTTT.

The DNA for the CDR3 is TGTGCCAGTAGACCGACAGGGGCGGATGAAAAACTGTTTTTT. It encodes CASRPTGADEKLFF. The gene calls are TRBV19 and TRBJ1-4, with 8 bases aligning to TRBD1. CDR3 length equals 14 residues. V was pared by 6 bases and J by 6 bases, with 6 bases of the junction left unmatched. In germline, CDR1 is LNHDA, CDR2 SQIVND (reference sequence).

The rearrangement joins TRBV25-1 to TRBJ1-1; D uncertain. The CDR3 consists of 14 residues. The germline CDR1 and CDR2 sequences are MGHDK and SYGVNS. V was shortened by 1 base and J by 5 bases, with 11 bases between the two germline ends. CDR3 bases: TGTGCCAGCAGTGAATCATTCGGGAGAACTGAAGCTTTCTTT. Its protein product is CASSESFGRTEAFF.

The CDR3 protein is CASSPSGWYNEQFF. DNA of the CDR3: TGTGCCAGCAGCCCTAGCGGGTGGTACAATGAGCAGTTCTTC. This sequence joins TRBV11-2 and TRBJ2-1, with 8 bases matching TRBD2. The length of the CDR3 is 14 residues. The V and J ends lost 5 bases and 4 bases, in that order; junction bases with no gene match: 4. The germline gives CDR1 SGHAT, CDR2 FQNNGV. The full variable domain, in which reference TRBV11-2 and TRBJ2-1 provide the parts outside the CDR3, is EAGVAQSPRYKIIEKRQSVAFWCNPISGHATLYWYQQILGQGPKLLIQFQNNGVVDDSQLPKDRFSAERLKGVDSTLKIQPAKLEDSAVYLCASSPSGWYNEQFFGPGTRLTVL.

This chain connects TRBV24-1 to TRBJ1-5; D call uncertain. The germline CDR1 and CDR2 sequences are KGHDR and SFDVKD. Between the trimmed V and J ends, which lost 3 bases and 0 bases, there was a span of 11 bases. The length of the CDR3 is 16 residues. In nucleotides, the CDR3 is TGTGCCACCAGTGATCCCCGACGGGGTAGCAATCAGCCCCAGCATTTT. It is translated as CATSDPRRGSNQPQHF.

This clone was observed a few times. V gene TRBV5-1 combines with J gene TRBJ2-2, with 9 bases that match TRBD1. CDR1 and CDR2 from the germline V gene are SGHRS and YFSETQ. The CDR3 runs 14 residues. The V segment lost 8 bases and the J segment 4 bases; nucleotides outside the gene matches: 6. This CDR3 is CASGTGFSTGELFF. The DNA for the CDR3 is TGCGCCAGTGGGACAGGGTTTAGCACCGGGGAGCTGTTTTTT.

The gene calls are TRBV11-3 and TRBJ2-1; D may be TRBD2 (6 bases). V shed 3 bases and J shed 7 bases, with 16 bases lying between them. CDR3 length equals 15 residues. Germline-derived CDR1 and CDR2 are SGHNT and YENEEA. The CDR3 DNA reads as TGTGCCAGCAGCTTGTCGCGGGAAGGGCAGAATGAGCAGTTCTTC. This encodes CASSLSREGQNEQFF.

This clone was seen a single time. This sequence joins TRBV7-2 and TRBJ1-1, with 7 bases fitting TRBD1. This CDR3 has 15 amino acids. V lost 1 base, J lost 4 bases, and 6 bases stayed unmatched. The germline V gene has CDR1 SGHTA and CDR2 FQGNSA. The CDR3: CASSLGAPGGTEAFF. CDR3 sequence (DNA): TGTGCCAGCAGCTTAGGGGCGCCAGGGGGCACTGAAGCTTTCTTT. Looking up the rest from reference TRBV7-2 and TRBJ1-1 gives the full variable domain: GAGVSQSPSNKVTEKGKDVELRCDPISGHTALYWYRQSLGQGLEFLIYFQGNSAPDKSGLPSDRFSAERTGGSVSTLTIQRTQQEDSAVYLCASSLGAPGGTEAFFGQGTRLTVV.